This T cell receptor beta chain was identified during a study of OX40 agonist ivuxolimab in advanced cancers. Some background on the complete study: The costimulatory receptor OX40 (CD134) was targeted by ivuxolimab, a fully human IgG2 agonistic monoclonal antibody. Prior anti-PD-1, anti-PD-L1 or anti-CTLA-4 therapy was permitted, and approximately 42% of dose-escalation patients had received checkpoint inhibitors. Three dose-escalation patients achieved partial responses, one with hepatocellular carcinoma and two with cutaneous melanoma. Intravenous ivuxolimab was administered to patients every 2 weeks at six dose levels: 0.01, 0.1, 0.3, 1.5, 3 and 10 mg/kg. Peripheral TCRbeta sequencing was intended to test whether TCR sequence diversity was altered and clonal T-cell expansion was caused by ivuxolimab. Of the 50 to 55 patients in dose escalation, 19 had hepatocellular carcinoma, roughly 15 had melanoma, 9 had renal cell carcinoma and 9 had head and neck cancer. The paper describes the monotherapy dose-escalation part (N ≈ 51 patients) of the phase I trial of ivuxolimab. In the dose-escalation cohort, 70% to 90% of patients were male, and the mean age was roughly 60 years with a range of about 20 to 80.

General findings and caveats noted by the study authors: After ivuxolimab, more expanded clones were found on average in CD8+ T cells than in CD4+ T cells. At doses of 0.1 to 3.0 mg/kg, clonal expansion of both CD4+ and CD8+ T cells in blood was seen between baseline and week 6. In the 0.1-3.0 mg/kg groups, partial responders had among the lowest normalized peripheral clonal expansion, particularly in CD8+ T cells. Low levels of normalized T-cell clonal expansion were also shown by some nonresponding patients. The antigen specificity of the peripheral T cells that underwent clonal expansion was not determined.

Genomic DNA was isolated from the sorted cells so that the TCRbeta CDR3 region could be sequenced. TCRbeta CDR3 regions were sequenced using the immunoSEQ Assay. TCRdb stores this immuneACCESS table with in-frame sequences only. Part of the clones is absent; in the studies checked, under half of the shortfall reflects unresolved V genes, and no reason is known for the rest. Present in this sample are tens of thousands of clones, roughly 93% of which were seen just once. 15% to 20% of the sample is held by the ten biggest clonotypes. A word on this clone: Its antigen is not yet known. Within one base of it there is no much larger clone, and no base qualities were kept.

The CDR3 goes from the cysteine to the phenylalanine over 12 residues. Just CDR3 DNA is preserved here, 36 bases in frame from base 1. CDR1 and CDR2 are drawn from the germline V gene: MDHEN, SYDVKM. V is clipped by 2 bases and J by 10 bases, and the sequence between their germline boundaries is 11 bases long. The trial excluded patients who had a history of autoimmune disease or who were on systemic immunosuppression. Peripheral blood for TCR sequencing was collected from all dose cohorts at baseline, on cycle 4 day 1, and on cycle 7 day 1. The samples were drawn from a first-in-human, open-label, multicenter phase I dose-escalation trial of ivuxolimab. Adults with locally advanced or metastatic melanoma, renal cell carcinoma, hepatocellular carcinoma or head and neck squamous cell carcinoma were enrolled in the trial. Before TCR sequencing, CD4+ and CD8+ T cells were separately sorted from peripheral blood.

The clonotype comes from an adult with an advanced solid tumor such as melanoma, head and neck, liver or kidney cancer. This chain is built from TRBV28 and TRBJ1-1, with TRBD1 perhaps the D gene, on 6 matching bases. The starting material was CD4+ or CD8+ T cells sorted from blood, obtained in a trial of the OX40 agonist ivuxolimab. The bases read TGTGCCAGCAGTTTAGGGGGGCCGAGAGCTTTCTTT. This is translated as CASSLGGPRAFF. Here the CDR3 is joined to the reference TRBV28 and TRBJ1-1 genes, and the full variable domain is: DVKVTQSSRYLVKRTGEKVFLECVQDMDHENMFWYRQDPGLGLRLIYFSYDVKMKEKGDIPEGYSVSREKKERFSLILESASTNQTSMYLCASSLGGPRAFFGQGTRLTVV.